This T cell receptor (beta chain) was retrieved from a study of blood T cell repertoires in COVID-19. Individuals aged about 18 to 90 years were recruited from approximately 24 US areas. Method: immunoSEQ multiplex PCR; TCRdb's copy keeps in-frame clones and lacks some. The sample holds around 130,000 clones, 80% to 85% seen once. CDR1 is LNHDA and CDR2 is SQIVND in the germline V gene (reference sequence). The CDR3 runs to 14 residues. V lost 5 bases, J lost 3 bases, and 7 bases stayed unmatched. The sample taken for sequencing was PBMCs or T cells enriched from blood (not recorded which). This sequence was found in a young man who had recovered from COVID-19. The rearrangement links TRBV19 to TRBJ2-7; TRBD1 matches 7 bases. CDR3 region: CASSPSGGIYEQYF. CDR3 coding DNA: TGTGCCAGTAGTCCCTCAGGGGGAATCTACGAGCAGTACTTC.